Shown below are 8 T cell receptor beta chains from a single sample sequenced in a study of blood T cell repertoires in COVID-19. Some clones are missing from TCRdb's copy, which holds only in-frame ones; the method was immunoSEQ multiplex PCR. The sample records fewer than 120,000 clones, 72% being singletons. What was sequenced was peripheral blood. These receptors originate from a woman aged 55-69 years with acute or convalescent COVID-19.

This sequence joins TRBV5-1 and TRBJ1-5; TRBD1 aligns across 12 bases. The CDR3 consists of 16 residues. With 4 bases clipped from V and 2 bases from J, the junction kept 4 bases outside the gene matches. CDR1 SGHRS and CDR2 YFSETQ come from the germline V gene. The CDR3 loop reads CASSEGQGAGNQPQHF. The CDR3 nucleotides read TGCGCCAGCAGCGAGGGACAGGGGGCAGGCAATCAGCCCCAGCATTTT. The full variable domain, completed using reference TRBV5-1 and TRBJ1-5, is KAGVTQTPRYLIKTRGQQVTLSCSPISGHRSVSWYQQTPGQGLQFLFEYFSETQRNKGNFPGRFSGRQFSNSRSEMNVSTLELGDSALYLCASSEGQGAGNQPQHFGDGTRLSIL.

This clone was seen a single time. This sequence joins TRBV5-4 and TRBJ2-1; a possible D gene is TRBD2 (6 bases). This CDR3 region has 15 residues. Germline V CDR1 and CDR2: SGHNT, YYREEE (reference sequence). With 3 bases removed from V and 8 bases from J, the gap between germline ends came to 18 bases. DNA of the CDR3: TGTGCCAGCAGCTGGCGGGGACCCCCTAAGGATGAGCAGTTCTTC. Translated: CASSWRGPPKDEQFF.

This clone was detected once. The V and J genes are TRBV5-1 and TRBJ1-2, with 10 bases aligning to TRBD1. This CDR3 has 16 residues. The V and J ends lost 2 bases and 4 bases, in that order; junction bases with no gene match: 8. Germline CDR1 reads SGHRS; CDR2 reads YFSETQ. The CDR3 sequence: CASSLSGTGVSYGYTF. Here the CDR3 DNA reads TGCGCCAGCAGCTTATCCGGGACAGGGGTCAGCTATGGCTACACCTTC.

The chain uses TRBV5-1 and TRBJ1-3; D possibly corresponds to TRBD1 (6 bases). Germline V lookup: CDR1 SGHRS, CDR2 YFSETQ. Deletions cut 2 bases from V and 0 bases from J, with 18 bases between. This CDR3 is 18 amino acids long. CDR3 bases: TGCGCCAGCAGCTTCGGGGGGGCAGGTTCCTACTCTGGAAACACCATATATTTT. Its translation is CASSFGGAGSYSGNTIYF.

The V gene is TRBV7-2, the J gene TRBJ1-1; 7 nucleotides line up with TRBD1. From germline, CDR1 is SGHTA and CDR2 FQGNSA. This CDR3 contains 17 residues. The trim removed 1 base at V and 6 bases at J, leaving 14 bases unmatched. The CDR3 reads CASSLGAFRGWDPEAFF. The DNA of the CDR3 is TGTGCCAGCAGCTTAGGCGCCTTCAGGGGGTGGGATCCTGAAGCTTTCTTT.

The rearrangement uses TRBV24-1 and TRBJ2-1; 8 bases map to TRBD1. V lost 4 bases to trimming and J lost 6 bases; unmatched junction nucleotides: 13. Germline V gene data show CDR1 as KGHDR and CDR2 as SFDVKD. The CDR3 has 17 amino acids. The CDR3 nucleotides read TGTGCCACCAGTGACCCCGGACAGGGATGGTCCATCAATGAGCAGTTCTTC. This encodes CATSDPGQGWSINEQFF.

J is TRBJ1-3 and V is TRBV19; 9 bases line up with TRBD1. The CDR3 loop spans 13 amino acids. Germline CDR1 reads LNHDA; CDR2 reads SQIVND (reference sequence). V was pared by 7 bases and J by 8 bases, with 6 bases of the junction left unmatched. In DNA, the CDR3 is TGTGCCAGTACCCGGGACAGGGCAGACACCATATATTTT. It translates to CASTRDRADTIYF.

The chain is built from TRBV25-1 and TRBJ1-3; TRBD1 agrees at 8 bases. The V gene's germline CDR1 is MGHDK and CDR2 SYGVNS. This CDR3 is 16 amino acids long. J gave up 4 bases and V 2 bases, and 7 bases lay outside the gene matches. CDR3 loop: CASSESGRGRGNTIYF. The CDR3 DNA is TGTGCCAGCAGTGAAAGTGGCAGGGGGCGAGGAAACACCATATATTTT. The variable domain in full, with the rest retrieved from reference TRBV25-1 and TRBJ1-3, is EADIYQTPRYLVIGTGKKITLECSQTMGHDKMYWYQQDPGMELHLIHYSYGVNSTEKGDLSSESTVSRIRTEHFPLTLESARPSHTSQYLCASSESGRGRGNTIYFGEGSWLTVV.